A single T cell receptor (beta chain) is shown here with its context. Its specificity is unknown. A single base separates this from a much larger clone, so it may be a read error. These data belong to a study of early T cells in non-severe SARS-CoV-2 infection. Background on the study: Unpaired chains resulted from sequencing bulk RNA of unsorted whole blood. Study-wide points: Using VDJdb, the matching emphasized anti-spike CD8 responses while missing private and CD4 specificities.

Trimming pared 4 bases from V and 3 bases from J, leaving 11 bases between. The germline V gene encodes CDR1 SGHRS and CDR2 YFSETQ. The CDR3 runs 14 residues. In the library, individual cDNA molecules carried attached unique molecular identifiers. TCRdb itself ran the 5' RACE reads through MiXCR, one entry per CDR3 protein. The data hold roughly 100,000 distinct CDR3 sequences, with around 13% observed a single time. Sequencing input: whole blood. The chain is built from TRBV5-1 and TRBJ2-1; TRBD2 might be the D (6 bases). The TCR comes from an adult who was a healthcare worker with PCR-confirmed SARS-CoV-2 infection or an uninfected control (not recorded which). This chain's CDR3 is CASSMAGLYNEQFF. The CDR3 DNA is TGCGCCAGCAGCATGGCGGGACTCTACAATGAGCAGTTCTTC.